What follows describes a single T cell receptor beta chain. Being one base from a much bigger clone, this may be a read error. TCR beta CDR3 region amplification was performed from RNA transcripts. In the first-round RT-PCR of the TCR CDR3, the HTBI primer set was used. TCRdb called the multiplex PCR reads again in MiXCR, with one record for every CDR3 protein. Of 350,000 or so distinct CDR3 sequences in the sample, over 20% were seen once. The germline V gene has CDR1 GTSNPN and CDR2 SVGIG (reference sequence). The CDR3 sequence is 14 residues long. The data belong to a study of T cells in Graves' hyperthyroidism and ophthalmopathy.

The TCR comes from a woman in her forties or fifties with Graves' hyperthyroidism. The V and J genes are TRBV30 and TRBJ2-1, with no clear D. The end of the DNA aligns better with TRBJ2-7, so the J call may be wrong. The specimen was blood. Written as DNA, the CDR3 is TGTGCCTGGGACCTAGGGCGCTCCTACAATGAGCAGTACTTC. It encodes CAWDLGRSYNEQYF.